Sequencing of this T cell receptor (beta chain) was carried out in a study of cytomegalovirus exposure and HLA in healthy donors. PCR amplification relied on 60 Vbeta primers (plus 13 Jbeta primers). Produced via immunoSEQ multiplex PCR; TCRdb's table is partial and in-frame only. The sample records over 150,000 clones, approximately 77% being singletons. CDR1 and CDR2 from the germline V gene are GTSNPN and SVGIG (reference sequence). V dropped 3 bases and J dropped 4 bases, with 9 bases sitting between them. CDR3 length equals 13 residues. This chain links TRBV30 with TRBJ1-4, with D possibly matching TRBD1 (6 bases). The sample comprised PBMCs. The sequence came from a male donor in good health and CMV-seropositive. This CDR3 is CAWSRQVNEKLFF. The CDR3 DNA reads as TGTGCCTGGAGCCGACAGGTTAATGAAAAACTGTTTTTT.